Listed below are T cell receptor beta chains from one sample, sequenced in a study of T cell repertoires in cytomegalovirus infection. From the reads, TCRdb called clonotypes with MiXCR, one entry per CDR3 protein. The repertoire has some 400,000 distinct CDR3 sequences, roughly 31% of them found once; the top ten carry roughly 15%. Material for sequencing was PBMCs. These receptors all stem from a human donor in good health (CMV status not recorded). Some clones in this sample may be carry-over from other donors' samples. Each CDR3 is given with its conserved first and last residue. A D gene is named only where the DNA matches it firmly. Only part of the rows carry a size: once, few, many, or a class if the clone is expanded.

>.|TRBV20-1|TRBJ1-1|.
TGCAGTGCTAGAGTGACAGCCGCGAACACTGAAGCTTTCTTT
CSARVTAANTEAFF
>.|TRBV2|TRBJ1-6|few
TGTGCCAGCAGTGTTTCGGCGGGCTCACCCCTCCACTTT
CASSVSAGSPLHF
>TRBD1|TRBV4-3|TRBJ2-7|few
TGCGCCAGCAGCCAAGCGCAGGGGGCCTACGAGCAGTACTTC
CASSQAQGAYEQYF
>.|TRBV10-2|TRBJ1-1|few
TGCGCCAGCAGAGATAGTCCGAACACTGAAGCTTTCTTT
CASRDSPNTEAFF
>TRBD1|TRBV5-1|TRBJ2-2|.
TGCGCCAGCAGCCTAGGACAGGGACAAACCGGGGAGCTGTTTTTT
CASSLGQGQTGELFF
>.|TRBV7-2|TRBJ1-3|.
TGTGCTAGGAGCTTAGCGGACCCGGGGGGCGGAAACACCATATATTTT
CARSLADPGGGNTIYF
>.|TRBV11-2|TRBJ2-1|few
TGTGCCTCGAGGGGGGGGAGGAATGAGCAGTTCTTC
CASRGGRNEQFF
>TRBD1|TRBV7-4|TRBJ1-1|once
TGTGCCAGCACTCCGAGACAGGGGGCTTTGACCACTGAAGCTTTCTTT
CASTPRQGALTTEAFF
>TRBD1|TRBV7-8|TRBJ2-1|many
TGTGCCAGCAGCTCACAGACAGGGAACGGTGAGCAGTTCTTC
CASSSQTGNGEQFF
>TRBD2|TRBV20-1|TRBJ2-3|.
TGCAGTGCTAGCCGGACTAGCGGGGGTGTAAATACGCAGTATTTT
CSASRTSGGVNTQYF
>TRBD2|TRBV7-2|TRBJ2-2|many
TGTGCCAGCAGCTTAGCTGGTAGCGGGGGGGCCGGGGAGCTGTTTTTT
CASSLAGSGGAGELFF
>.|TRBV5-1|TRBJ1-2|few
TGCGCCAGCAGCCCGGGACCTTCGGACTATGGCTACACCTTC
CASSPGPSDYGYTF
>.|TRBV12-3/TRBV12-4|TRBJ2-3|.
TGTGCCAGCAGTCTCGGACTAGAGCAGGGGGATACGCAGTATTTT
CASSLGLEQGDTQYF
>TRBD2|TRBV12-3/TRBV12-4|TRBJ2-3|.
TGTGCCAGCAGAAGACTCACCGGGACTAGCGGGGGGGCAGTAGATACGCAGTATTTT
CASRRLTGTSGGAVDTQYF
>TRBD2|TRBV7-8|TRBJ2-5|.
TGTTCCAGCGGCTTACAGCGGGGGGGGATAGAGACCCAGTACTTC
CSSGLQRGGIETQYF
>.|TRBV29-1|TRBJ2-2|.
TGCAGCGTCGTGACAGCGAACACCGGGGAGCTGTTTTTT
CSVVTANTGELFF
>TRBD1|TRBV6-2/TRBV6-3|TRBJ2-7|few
TGTGCCAGCACTGGGACAGAAAAAGAGCAGTACTTC
CASTGTEKEQYF
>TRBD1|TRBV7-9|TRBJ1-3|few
TGTGCCAGCAGCAAGCAGGGGGCATCTGGAAACACCATATATTTT
CASSKQGASGNTIYF
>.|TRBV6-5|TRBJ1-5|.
TGTGCCAGCAGCCCCGATCGAAGTCAGCCCCAGCATTTT
CASSPDRSQPQHF
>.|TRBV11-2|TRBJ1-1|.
TGTTCCAGCAGCTTAGGAGGTGGGAACACTGAAGATTTCTTT
CSSSLGGGNTEDFF
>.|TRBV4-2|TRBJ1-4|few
TGTGCCAGCAGCCATGGTCGGCAGGGGAATGAAAAACTGTTTTTT
CASSHGRQGNEKLFF
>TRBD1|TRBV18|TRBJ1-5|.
TGTGCCAGCTCACGGACAGGGTATGAACAGCCCCAGCATTTT
CASSRTGYEQPQHF
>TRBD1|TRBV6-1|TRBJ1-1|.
TGTGCCAGCAGTGAAGGACAGGGGGCCGCTGAAGCTTTCTTT
CASSEGQGAAEAFF
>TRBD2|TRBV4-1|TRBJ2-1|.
TGTGCCAGCAGCCAGCCCCCTTTGACTAGCGGGGGGGCGGGTGAGCAGTTCTTC
CASSQPPLTSGGAGEQFF
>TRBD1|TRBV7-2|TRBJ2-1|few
TGTGCCAGCAGGGAGGGGACAGGGAAAAACAATGAGCAGTTCTTC
CASREGTGKNNEQFF
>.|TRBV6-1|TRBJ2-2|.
TGTGCCAGCAGTGCGGCGACAGTACTAAGGGAGCTGTTTTTT
CASSAATVLRELFF
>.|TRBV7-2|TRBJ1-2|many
TGTGCCAGCAGCCCTACCGGGGGGCTTGGCTACACCTTC
CASSPTGGLGYTF
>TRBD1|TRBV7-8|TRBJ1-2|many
TGTGCCAGCAGCCGGACAGGGTCTTTTGGCTACACCTTC
CASSRTGSFGYTF
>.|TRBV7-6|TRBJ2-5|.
TGTGCCAGCAGCTTAGGACGGGCTGCCGCAGAGACCCAGTACTTC
CASSLGRAAAETQYF
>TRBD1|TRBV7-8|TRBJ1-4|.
TGTGCCAGCAGCTTAGCGCAAGCCGGGACAGGGATGTTAACTAATGAAAAACTGTTTTTT
CASSLAQAGTGMLTNEKLFF
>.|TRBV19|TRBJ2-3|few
TGTGCCAGTAGAATTCAAAGCGGGAGCACAGATACGCAGTATTTT
CASRIQSGSTDTQYF
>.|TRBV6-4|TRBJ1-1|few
TGTGCCAGCAGTGAAGATGGTTGGGTGAACACTGAAGCTTTCTTT
CASSEDGWVNTEAFF
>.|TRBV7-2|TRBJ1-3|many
TGTGCCAGCAGCTTAATGCCCGGAAACACCATATATTTT
CASSLMPGNTIYF
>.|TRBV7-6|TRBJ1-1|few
TGTGCCAGCAGCTCAGAACGAGAAACTGAAGCTTTCTTT
CASSSERETEAFF
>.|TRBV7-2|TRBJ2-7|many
TGTGCCAGCAGCTTAGTACAGCCGGGGAACGAGCAGTACTTC
CASSLVQPGNEQYF
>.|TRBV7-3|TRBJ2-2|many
TGTGCCAGCAGCCCCCGCTTGGGCGGGGAGCTGTTTTTT
CASSPRLGGELFF
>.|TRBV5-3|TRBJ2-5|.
TGTGCCAGCAGCGACGGGGCTAGAAATCAAGAGACCCAGTACTTC
CASSDGARNQETQYF
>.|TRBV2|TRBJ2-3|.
TGTGCCAGCAGTGATAGGATGGGGGGCGCTCTTCCCACGAATACGCAGTATTTT
CASSDRMGGALPTNTQYF
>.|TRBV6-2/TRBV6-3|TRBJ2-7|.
TGTGCCAGCAGTAACCCCGGGACGTGGGCCGAGCAGTACTTC
CASSNPGTWAEQYF
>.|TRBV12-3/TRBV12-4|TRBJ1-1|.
TGTGCCAGCAGTTTATCCGTAGGCGGAAGCACTGAAGCTTTCTTT
CASSLSVGGSTEAFF
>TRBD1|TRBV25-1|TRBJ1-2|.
TGTGCCAGCAGAAGGACAGGGGGTAATTGCTACCCCTTC
CASRRTGGNCYPF
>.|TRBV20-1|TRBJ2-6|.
TGCAGTGCTACCTTCGGACGGAGCTCTGGGGCCAACGTCCTGACTTTC
CSATFGRSSGANVLTF
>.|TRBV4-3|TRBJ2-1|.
TGCGCCAGCAGCCAAGCAGGTGGGGCGCGGCAGTTCTTC
CASSQAGGARQFF
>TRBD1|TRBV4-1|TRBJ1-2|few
TGCGCCAGCAGCCAAGAGGTTCCCGGGACAGGACCATATGGCTACACCTTC
CASSQEVPGTGPYGYTF
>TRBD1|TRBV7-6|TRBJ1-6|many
TGTGCCAGCAGTTCGACAGGGGCCTCACCCCTCCACTTT
CASSSTGASPLHF
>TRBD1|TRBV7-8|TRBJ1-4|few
TGTGCCAGCACCAGGGAGGGGGCGAGGAGAACTAATGAAAAACTGTTTTTT
CASTREGARRTNEKLFF
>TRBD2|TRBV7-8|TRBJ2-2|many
TGTGCCAGCAGCTTATTTTTGGCTAGCGGGGGGGCCGGCACCGGGGAGCTGTTTTTT
CASSLFLASGGAGTGELFF
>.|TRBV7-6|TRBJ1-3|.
TGTGCCAGCAGCTTAGTTGGGGGAGGACACACCATATATTTT
CASSLVGGGHTIYF
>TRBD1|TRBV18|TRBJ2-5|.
TGTGCCAGCTCACCAATGGCAGGGGGACAAGAGACCCAGTACTTC
CASSPMAGGQETQYF
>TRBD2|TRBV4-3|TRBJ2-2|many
TGCGCCAGCAGAGCGAGCGGGGGGAACACCGGGGAGCTGTTTTTT
CASRASGGNTGELFF
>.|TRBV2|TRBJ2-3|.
TGTGCCAGCAGTGCCCAACTGCAAGATACGCAGTATTTT
CASSAQLQDTQYF
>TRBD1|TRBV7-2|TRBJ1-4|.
TGTGCCAGCAGCTTAATAGGGGGCGGTTACGACGAAAAACTGTTTTTT
CASSLIGGGYDEKLFF